The T cell receptor (beta chain) under discussion was sequenced for a study of yellow fever vaccine responses in identical twins. With regard to this clonotype: Antigen: not known.

General study findings and limits: Twins showed a vaccine T cell response that reportedly seemed partly convergent, partly personalized.

The CDR3 contains 16 residues. Germline CDR1 is SGHKS and CDR2 is YYEKEE (reference sequence). The ends were cut back, 4 bases at V and 4 bases at J, with 17 bases in the middle. TCRdb independently ran MiXCR on the RT-PCR reads; one entry per CDR3 protein. This sample has about 1,100 distinct CDR3 sequences; over 80% occur once, and the top ten carry 6.6%. The chain joins TRBV5-5 to TRBJ1-4, with TRBD1 as a possible D gene (5 bases). The sample here was T cells from blood (PBMCs), unsorted or a sorted subset (not recorded which), taken before or after yellow fever vaccination (not recorded which). The sequence derives from a woman in her late teens or twenties who received the yellow fever vaccine. The CDR3 loop is CASSKETGLGNEKLFF. CDR3 coding DNA: TGTGCCAGCAGCAAAGAAACGGGACTGGGTAATGAAAAACTGTTTTTT.